The present TCR beta chain was sequenced within a study of human T cells and chemical hapten exposure. Study background: Sensitizing treatment utilized 2% DPC over a roughly 2 cm by roughly 2 cm portion of upper inner arm skin.

On this clonotype itself: A junction boundary mismatches the germline segment, possibly from a read error.

CDR3 length: 16 amino acids. The V gene's germline CDR1 is MNHEY and CDR2 SVGAGI. Time point: patch test 3, about 24 weeks after DPC sensitization. Treatment meaning: therapeutic diphenylcyclopropenone sensitization with weekly scalp DPC. What the library attached to individual cDNA molecules were unique molecular identifiers. In the original processing: Sample TCR totals centred on a median of about 92,000, ranging about 20,000 to 700,000. TCRdb re-derived calls from the RACE reads in MiXCR, one entry per CDR3 protein. These V and J calls derive from TCRdb rather than the authors' analysis. The sample lists 97,000 or so distinct CDR3 sequences, roughly 27% seen once, with approximately 10% in the top ten.

This rearrangement joins TRBV6-5 to TRBJ1-6; D not certain. The source was whole blood, collected in connection with sensitization to the hapten diphenylcyclopropenone (DPC). This clonotype was obtained from a man between 40 and 49 years old with alopecia areata. Some clones in this sample may be carry-over from other donors' samples. CDR3 DNA sequence: TGTGCCAGCAGCCCTGCCGGACTCAATTCTAATTCACCCCTCTACTTT. It is translated as CASSPAGLNSNSPLYF.